This TCR beta chain was sequenced during a study of CD8 T cells in ankylosing spondylitis. Study observations and caveats: Previous work reported some of these motif variants in the synovial fluid and blood of reactive arthritis. CD8+ by phenotype, disease-linked clones were relatively rare in peripheral blood. In ankylosing spondylitis patients, matched synovial fluid reportedly showed significant enrichment of disease-linked clones.

CDR1 SGHKS and CDR2 YYEKEE come from the germline V gene (reference sequence). The CDR3 sequence is 17 residues long. V trimming: 0 bases; J trimming: 0 bases; junction bases outside the gene matches: 2. It was by quantitative 5'-RACE with molecular barcodes that TCR beta libraries were made. TCRdb independently ran MiXCR on the 5' RACE reads; one entry per CDR3 protein. The table records 200,000 to 300,000 distinct CDR3 sequences, about 10% of them present only once. This clonotype was seen a handful of times. The antigen is unknown. The sample taken for sequencing was blood, either unsorted or a sorted T cell fraction (not recorded which). The sequence came from a male donor with ankylosing spondylitis or in good health (not recorded which). This chain links TRBV5-5 with TRBJ2-3; 12 bases are a match to TRBD2. CDR3 sequence (DNA): TGTGCCAGCAGCTTGGGGACTAGCGGGGCTAGCACAGATACGCAGTATTTT. Protein sequence: CASSLGTSGASTDTQYF. The entire variable domain, with the rest obtained from reference TRBV5-5 and TRBJ2-3, is as follows: DAGVTQSPTHLIKTRGQQVTLRCSPISGHKSVSWYQQVLGQGPQFIFQYYEKEERGRGNFPDRFSARQFPNYSSELNVNALLLGDSALYLCASSLGTSGASTDTQYFGPGTRLTVL.